This T cell receptor (beta chain) was recovered during a study of blood T cell repertoires in COVID-19. Study details: Samples taken during acute and convalescent COVID-19 were collected in the United States, Italy and Spain. From T cells, B-cell-depleted T cells, or PBMCs came the material, which was cDNA or gDNA.

Germline V gene lookup returns CDR1 MNHEY and CDR2 SMNVEV (reference sequence). The CDR3 has 16 residues. Trimming shortened V by 4 bases and J by 4 bases, and 19 bases separated the two germline ends. Seattle patients were enrolled while actively infected and followed longitudinally. Per the original data handling: Nucleated cell number was recorded as an estimate derived from reference gene primer amplification. The repertoire was sequenced with immunoSEQ multiplex PCR; TCRdb's copy has only in-frame clones and lacks some. V and J calls and clone size follow that table, whereas D and trimming were derived from the DNA. This sample yields approximately 300,000 clones, of which 75% to 95% are seen a single time; approximately 6.8% belongs to the top ten.

The chain recombines TRBV27 with TRBJ1-1; D is unclear. The sequence derives from a woman aged 25 to 39 with COVID-19, enrolled during active disease. Specimen: peripheral blood. CDR3 in amino acids: CASSSLRQAGSTEAFF. CDR3 in DNA: TGTGCCAGCAGTTCCCTCAGACAAGCCGGGAGCACTGAAGCTTTCTTT.